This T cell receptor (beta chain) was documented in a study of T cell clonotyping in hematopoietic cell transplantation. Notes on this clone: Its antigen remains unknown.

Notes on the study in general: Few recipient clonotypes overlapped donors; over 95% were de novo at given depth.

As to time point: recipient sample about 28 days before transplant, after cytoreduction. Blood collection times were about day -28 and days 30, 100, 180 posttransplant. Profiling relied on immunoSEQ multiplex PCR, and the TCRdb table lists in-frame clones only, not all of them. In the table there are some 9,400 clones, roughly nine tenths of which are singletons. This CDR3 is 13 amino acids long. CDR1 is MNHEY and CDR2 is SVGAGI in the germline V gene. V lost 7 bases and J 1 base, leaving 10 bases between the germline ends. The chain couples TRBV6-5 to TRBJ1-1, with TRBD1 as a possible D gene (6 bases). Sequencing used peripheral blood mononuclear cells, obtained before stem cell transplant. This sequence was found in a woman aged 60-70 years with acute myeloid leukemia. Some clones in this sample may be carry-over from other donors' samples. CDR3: CASIGTPNTEAFF. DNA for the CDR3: TGTGCCAGCATTGGGACACCGAACACTGAAGCTTTCTTT.